This is a list of T cell receptor beta chains from one sample in a study of shared clonotypes between healthy human individuals. Sequencing used immunoSEQ multiplex PCR; TCRdb keeps in-frame clones, though not all of them. The sample lists some 2.3 million clones; approximately 93% were seen once. The sample taken for sequencing was naive CD4+ T cells from PBMCs. These receptors originate from a man aged 18 to 29 in good health. Some clones in this sample may be carry-over from other donors' samples. CDR3s include the opening cysteine and the closing phenylalanine or tryptophan. Fields, in order: J gene, D gene, V gene, clone size, CDR3 protein, CDR3 DNA. D genes are given only for firm matches. Clone size is stated in some rows and not others, as once, few, many or a class when expanded.

>TRBJ2-2|.|TRBV12-5|.
CASGFSGNTGELFF
TGTGCTAGTGGTTTTAGCGGTAACACCGGGGAGCTGTTTTTT
>TRBJ1-3|.|TRBV9|.
CASSVAPDSGNTIYF
TGTGCCAGCAGCGTAGCCCCGGACTCTGGAAACACCATATATTTT
>TRBJ1-3|TRBD1|TRBV12-5|.
CASGRIRGQGAGNTIYF
TGTGCTAGTGGTCGGATCAGGGGACAGGGTGCTGGAAACACCATATATTTT
>TRBJ2-1|.|TRBV6-5|.
CASTRPPTYNEQFF
TGTGCCAGCACGCGTCCTCCGACCTACAATGAGCAGTTCTTC
>TRBJ1-5|.|TRBV28|.
CASRGQRWKAHQPQHF
TGTGCCAGCAGGGGGCAAAGGTGGAAGGCACATCAGCCCCAGCATTTT
>TRBJ2-1|.|TRBV28|once
CASSLWGGYNEQFF
TGTGCCAGCAGTTTATGGGGCGGCTACAATGAGCAGTTCTTC
>TRBJ2-7|.|TRBV29-1|.
CSVVFVAEQYF
TGCAGCGTTGTTTTCGTAGCCGAGCAGTACTTC
>TRBJ1-1|.|TRBV5-1|once
CASLRDATPEAFF
TGCGCCAGCCTACGGGATGCCACGCCTGAAGCTTTCTTT
>TRBJ1-3|TRBD1|TRBV11-2|.
CASSQQGYADTIYF
TGTGCCAGCAGCCAACAGGGGTATGCGGACACCATATATTTT
>TRBJ1-2|.|TRBV11-2|.
CASSFSVLYGYTF
TGTGCCAGCAGCTTTTCTGTTCTCTATGGCTACACCTTC
>TRBJ2-5|TRBD1|TRBV10-3|.
CAISERDRVSSKTQYF
TGTGCCATCAGTGAGCGCGACAGGGTGTCCTCTAAGACCCAGTACTTC
>TRBJ2-1|TRBD2|TRBV9|.
CASSVGLAGVYNEQFF
TGTGCCAGCAGCGTCGGACTAGCGGGAGTCTACAATGAGCAGTTCTTC
>TRBJ2-7|TRBD2|TRBV5-1|.
CASKGLAGQAYEQYF
TGCGCCAGCAAGGGCCTAGCGGGTCAAGCCTACGAGCAGTACTTC